A selection of T cell receptor beta chains follows, all from one sample in a study of cytomegalovirus exposure and HLA in healthy donors. Sequencing was performed with immunoSEQ multiplex PCR; in TCRdb, only in-frame clones are kept and a portion is missing. The data contain 90,000 to 110,000 clones, 75% of them singletons. The specimen sequenced was PBMCs. The receptor set was obtained from a man aged 40-55 years in good health and CMV-seronegative. CDR3s include the opening cysteine and the closing phenylalanine or tryptophan. The D gene is left open where the match is weak. Clone size is stated in some rows and not others, as once, few, many or a class when expanded.

cdr3_aa	cdr3_nt	clone_size	d_call	v_call	j_call
CASSEDRGPGELFF	TGTGCCAGCAGTGAAGACAGGGGACCCGGGGAGCTGTTTTTT	.	TRBD1	TRBV2	TRBJ2-2
CASSLLSSAYEQYF	TGTGCCAGCAGCCTGCTGTCTAGCGCCTACGAGCAGTACTTC	.	.	TRBV5-8	TRBJ2-7
CASSRGSANTEAFF	TGTGCCAGCAGCAGGGGATCGGCGAACACTGAAGCTTTCTTT	once	.	TRBV7-8	TRBJ1-1
CASSQDSGNEQFF	TGTGCCAGCAGCCAAGATAGCGGTAATGAGCAGTTCTTC	.	.	TRBV27	TRBJ2-1
CASSPSPGQGYGYTF	TGTGCCAGCAGCCCATCTCCGGGACAGGGGTATGGCTACACCTTC	few	TRBD1	TRBV7-8	TRBJ1-2
CASRHHRIPNYGYTF	TGTGCCAGCAGACACCACAGGATTCCCAACTATGGCTACACCTTC	.	.	TRBV6-5	TRBJ1-2
CAWSYRGLAKNIQYF	TGTGCCTGGAGTTACAGGGGGCTAGCCAAAAACATTCAGTACTTC	.	TRBD1	TRBV30	TRBJ2-4
CASSSTQGLRNSPLHF	TGTGCCAGCAGCTCAACACAGGGGTTACGGAATTCACCCCTCCACTTT	.	TRBD1	TRBV7-2	TRBJ1-6
CASSSLTRPLSNTGELFF	TGTGCCAGCAGCTCCTTGACGCGGCCCCTGTCGAACACCGGGGAGCTGTTTTTT	.	.	TRBV5-6	TRBJ2-2
CASSSSGGRYEQYF	TGTGCCAGCAGTTCCAGCGGGGGACGCTACGAGCAGTACTTC	once	TRBD2	TRBV6-6	TRBJ2-7
CASSLGLAVTTYNEQFF	TGTGCCAGCAGCTTGGGACTAGCGGTAACGACCTACAATGAGCAGTTCTTC	.	TRBD2	TRBV5-4	TRBJ2-1
CASSLGQGAQGEKLFF	TGTGCCAGCAGCTTGGGGCAGGGGGCGCAGGGTGAAAAACTGTTTTTT	few	TRBD1	TRBV5-6	TRBJ1-4
CASSDGTSGGATDTQYF	TGTGCCAGCAGTGACGGTACTAGCGGGGGGGCAACAGATACGCAGTATTTT	many	TRBD2	TRBV6-4	TRBJ2-3
CASSLLAGVNEQFF	TGTGCCAGCAGCCTACTAGCGGGAGTCAATGAGCAGTTCTTC	.	TRBD2	TRBV11-2	TRBJ2-1
CASSVASGDTQYF	TGTGCCAGCAGCGTAGCAAGCGGCGATACGCAGTATTTT	.	.	TRBV9	TRBJ2-3
CASSLLAGGYNEQFF	TGTGCCAGCAGCCTACTAGCGGGAGGATACAATGAGCAGTTCTTC	.	TRBD2	TRBV11-2	TRBJ2-1
CASSRVEGGQPQHF	TGTGCCAGCAGCCGCGTGGAGGGAGGCCAGCCCCAGCATTTT	.	.	TRBV7-9	TRBJ1-5
CASSSGWSQHF	TGTGCCAGCAGTTCAGGATGGTCCCAGCATTTT	few	.	TRBV6-5	TRBJ1-5
CASSNMGQDYGYTF	TGTGCCAGCAGTAACATGGGACAGGACTATGGCTACACCTTC	.	TRBD1	TRBV25-1	TRBJ1-2
CASSQEARVQETQYF	TGCGCCAGCAGCCAAGAAGCTCGGGTACAAGAGACCCAGTACTTC	few	.	TRBV4-1	TRBJ2-5
CASTSGGAYPYEQYF	TGTGCCAGCACCAGTGGGGGGGCTTACCCCTACGAGCAGTACTTC	.	.	TRBV7-2	TRBJ2-7
CASSLQTGQGGANVLTF	TGTGCCAGCAGCCTACAAACAGGGCAGGGTGGGGCCAACGTCCTGACTTTC	.	.	TRBV9	TRBJ2-6
CASSSRQAPYEQYF	TGTGCCAGCAGCTCCCGACAGGCTCCCTACGAGCAGTACTTC	once	.	TRBV7-9	TRBJ2-7
CASSSLGRVRAEAFF	TGTGCCAGCAGTTCCTTAGGCAGGGTCCGGGCTGAAGCTTTCTTT	once	.	TRBV6-5	TRBJ1-1
CASSIFGQGAEAFF	TGTGCCAGTAGTATATTTGGGCAGGGGGCTGAAGCTTTCTTT	.	TRBD1	TRBV19	TRBJ1-1
CASSTTAGTVSGELFF	TGTGCCAGCAGTACTACCGCGGGGACTGTCTCCGGGGAGCTGTTTTTT	.	.	TRBV6-6	TRBJ2-2
CASSTLREITDTQYF	TGTGCCAGTAGTACTCTCCGGGAGATCACAGATACGCAGTATTTT	.	.	TRBV19	TRBJ2-3
CASSQGQGGEYEQYF	TGCGCCAGCAGCCAAGGGCAGGGAGGGGAGTACGAGCAGTACTTC	.	TRBD2	TRBV4-3	TRBJ2-7
CASSIRTSDPFEQYF	TGCGCCAGCAGCATTCGGACTAGCGACCCCTTCGAGCAGTACTTC	.	TRBD2	TRBV5-1	TRBJ2-7
CASSLSGLDSPLHF	TGTGCCAGCAGCCTCTCAGGTTTGGATTCACCCCTCCACTTT	.	.	TRBV4-2	TRBJ1-6
CASSLRGQGVQETQYF	TGTGCCAGCAGCCTTCGGGGACAGGGGGTCCAAGAGACCCAGTACTTC	few	TRBD1	TRBV7-6	TRBJ2-5
CASSQDYQSVYNSPLHF	TGCGCCAGCAGCCAAGATTACCAGTCAGTCTATAATTCACCCCTCCACTTT	.	.	TRBV4-3	TRBJ1-6
CASSLRAGDEQFF	TGTGCCAGCAGCTTGCGGGCGGGAGATGAGCAGTTCTTC	.	TRBD2	TRBV5-6	TRBJ2-1
CASSLAGEYISQYF	TGTGCCAGCAGTCTAGCGGGGGAATATATTTCGCAGTATTTT	few	TRBD2	TRBV6-6	TRBJ2-3
CACYFRDRVHEQYF	TGTGCCTGCTACTTCCGGGACAGGGTCCACGAGCAGTACTTC	.	TRBD1	TRBV30	TRBJ2-7
CASSTTGEREKLFF	TGTGCCAGCAGCACCACAGGGGAACGGGAAAAACTGTTTTTT	.	TRBD1	TRBV4-2	TRBJ1-4
CASRQTGVNEKLFF	TGTGCCAGCAGACAGACAGGGGTTAATGAAAAACTGTTTTTT	.	TRBD1	TRBV2	TRBJ1-4
CASSRAGGPYEQYF	TGCGCCAGCAGCCGGGCGGGGGGCCCCTACGAGCAGTACTTC	.	TRBD2	TRBV4-1	TRBJ2-7
CASSLTGGGYNEQFF	TGCGCCAGCAGCTTGACTGGCGGGGGTTACAATGAGCAGTTCTTC	.	TRBD2	TRBV5-1	TRBJ2-1
CASSQGSADEKLFF	TGTGCCAGCAGCCAAGGATCGGCGGATGAAAAACTGTTTTTT	.	.	TRBV4-2	TRBJ1-4
CASSFGGAGETQYF	TGTGCCAGCAGTTTTGGGGGGGCCGGCGAGACCCAGTACTTC	.	.	TRBV11-3	TRBJ2-5
CASSEYEELYGYTF	TGTGCCAGCAGTGAATATGAGGAACTCTATGGCTACACCTTC	few	.	TRBV25-1	TRBJ1-2
CASSLRVPNEQFF	TGTGCCAGCAGCTTACGGGTCCCCAATGAGCAGTTCTTC	.	.	TRBV7-8	TRBJ2-1
CASSFWGGGNQPQHF	TGTGCCAGCAGCTTCTGGGGGGGTGGAAATCAGCCCCAGCATTTT	.	.	TRBV5-5	TRBJ1-5
CATSRDPGQGGQPQHF	TGTGCCACCAGCAGAGATCCGGGACAGGGGGGCCAGCCCCAGCATTTT	.	TRBD1	TRBV15	TRBJ1-5
CASSLVQGLKEQYF	TGTGCCAGCAGCTTAGTCCAGGGATTGAAGGAGCAGTACTTC	.	.	TRBV11-2	TRBJ2-7
CASSMRGGADTQYF	TGTGCCAGTAGTATGCGGGGGGGAGCAGATACGCAGTATTTT	.	TRBD2	TRBV19	TRBJ2-3
CASSQGTGGNYGYTF	TGTGCCAGCAGCCAAGGGACAGGGGGAAACTATGGCTACACCTTC	.	TRBD1	TRBV14	TRBJ1-2
CASSLSPRGRVNYGYTF	TGTGCCAGCAGCCTCTCTCCACGGGGGAGAGTGAACTATGGCTACACCTTC	.	.	TRBV7-2	TRBJ1-2
CASSDLDRGYNEQFF	TGTGCCAGCAGTGACCTAGATAGGGGCTACAATGAGCAGTTCTTC	.	.	TRBV2	TRBJ2-1
CASSRLAGGYEQYF	TGTGCCAGCAGTCGACTAGCGGGAGGTTACGAGCAGTACTTC	few	TRBD2	TRBV2	TRBJ2-7
CSAVGGQGIGDTQYF	TGCAGCGCCGTGGGGGGACAGGGAATAGGAGATACGCAGTATTTT	.	TRBD1	TRBV29-1	TRBJ2-3
CASSLAVPGGFYNEQFF	TGTGCCAGCAGCTTAGCAGTCCCGGGGGGATTCTACAATGAGCAGTTCTTC	.	TRBD2	TRBV7-6	TRBJ2-1
CATSPSSGAGTVKGYTF	TGTGCCACCAGCCCCTCTTCGGGAGCCGGGACGGTTAAGGGCTACACCTTC	few	.	TRBV15	TRBJ1-2
CAISSGISSYEQYF	TGTGCCATATCAAGCGGGATAAGCTCCTACGAGCAGTACTTC	.	TRBD2	TRBV10-3	TRBJ2-7
CASSFPKAALTSYNEQFF	TGTGCCAGCAGCTTCCCTAAAGCGGCCCTCACATCCTACAATGAGCAGTTCTTC	.	.	TRBV7-9	TRBJ2-1
CASSLDGAGKREKLFF	TGTGCCAGCAGCTTAGATGGGGCAGGGAAAAGGGAAAAACTGTTTTTT	.	.	TRBV11-3	TRBJ1-4
CASSQQGLNTEAFF	TGTGCCAGCAGCCAACAGGGGCTGAACACTGAAGCTTTCTTT	few	TRBD1	TRBV7-2	TRBJ1-1